This paragraph covers one T cell receptor (beta chain) sequence. Its antigen is as yet unknown. The CDR3 has 17 amino acids. The V and J ends lost 6 bases and 3 bases, in that order; junction bases with no gene match: 8. These data come from a study of response to subunit inactivated influenza vaccine. Study-level results: Each seasonal flu vaccination may recruit only limited new T cells, authors suggested.

TCRdb redid the calling of the RT-PCR reads with MiXCR, one entry per CDR3 protein. The table records around 650,000 distinct CDR3 sequences, less than 20% of them present only once. This material consisted of PBMCs from blood, taken 12 days after vaccination. This clonotype was sampled from a man aged 50 to 59 who received an inactivated influenza vaccine. V gene TRBV12-3 or TRBV12-4 combines with J gene TRBJ2-1; 13 nucleotides agree with TRBD2. CDR3 DNA: TGTGCCAGCAGCTCCGGGACTAGCGGGAAGGACTACAATGAGCAGTTCTTC. Protein: CASSSGTSGKDYNEQFF.